Listed here are 30 T cell receptor beta chains from one sample, sequenced in a study of blood T cell repertoires in COVID-19. Profiled with immunoSEQ multiplex PCR; TCRdb holds only in-frame clones, not every one. Here the sample spans around 84,000 clones, 70% to 85% being singletons. The specimen sequenced was peripheral blood. The receptor set was obtained from a man aged 45-60 years with active or convalescent COVID-19.

The V gene is TRBV5-1, the J gene TRBJ2-6; 13 nucleotides agree with TRBD2. The V gene end was trimmed by 9 bases and the J gene end by 0 bases; junction bases not matched to a gene: 9. Germline V CDR1 and CDR2: SGHRS, YFSETQ. This CDR3 is 18 amino acids long. CDR3 sequence (DNA): TGCGCCACCGCCGCGGGACTAGCGGGATACTCTGGGGCCAACGTCCTGACTTTC. Encoded protein: CATAAGLAGYSGANVLTF.

This rearrangement joins TRBV5-6 to TRBJ2-2; 9 nucleotides match TRBD1. V lost 4 bases and J lost 7; bases outside the gene matches: 8. Germline CDR1 is SGHDT and CDR2 is YYEEEE. The CDR3 totals 15 residues. This CDR3 reads CASSPGTGFGGELFF. In nucleotides, the CDR3 is TGTGCCAGCAGCCCCGGGACAGGGTTCGGCGGGGAGCTGTTTTTT. Full variable domain (remainder filled in from reference TRBV5-6 and TRBJ2-2): DAGVTQSPTHLIKTRGQQVTLRCSPKSGHDTVSWYQQALGQGPQFIFQYYEEEERQRGNFPDRFSGHQFPNYSSELNVNALLLGDSALYLCASSPGTGFGGELFFGEGSRLTVL.

The chain carries TRBV5-1 and TRBJ2-7, with 7 bases aligning to TRBD1. The V and J ends lost 4 bases and 5 bases, in that order; junction bases with no gene match: 6. CDR1 SGHRS and CDR2 YFSETQ come from the germline V gene. The length of the CDR3 is 13 residues. In nucleotides, the CDR3 is TGCGCCAGCAGCCGACAGGGAAGACACGAGCAGTACTTC. Translating it yields CASSRQGRHEQYF.

The chain couples TRBV27 to TRBJ1-4; 9 bases map to TRBD1. Germline V gene lookup returns CDR1 MNHEY and CDR2 SMNVEV (reference sequence). V was clipped by 5 bases and J by 10 bases; unmatched bases: 8. The CDR3 is made up of 14 amino acids. The CDR3 spells CASSLGQGYGKLFF. The DNA of the CDR3 is TGTGCCAGCAGTCTAGGACAGGGGTATGGAAAACTGTTTTTT.

The chain employs TRBV14 and TRBJ1-3; D is possibly TRBD1 (5 bases). This CDR3 comprises 12 residues. Trimming removed 4 bases from V and 8 bases from J, with 9 bases in between. From germline, CDR1 is SGHDN and CDR2 FVKESK. The CDR3 sequence is CASSPSGDTIYF. The CDR3 DNA reads as TGTGCCAGCAGCCCTTCGGGGGACACCATATATTTT.

V gene TRBV7-9 combines with J gene TRBJ2-5; D unclear. Germline V lookup: CDR1 SEHNR, CDR2 FQNEAQ (reference sequence). The V gene lost 1 base and the J gene lost 4 bases, with 10 bases spanning the gap. The CDR3 consists of 14 residues. The CDR3 DNA sequence: TGTGCCAGCAGCTTAGGGCCGGGTCGAGAGACCCAGTACTTC. Amino acid sequence: CASSLGPGRETQYF. The full variable domain, rest sourced from reference TRBV7-9 and TRBJ2-5, is DTGVSQNPRHKITKRGQNVTFRCDPISEHNRLYWYRQTLGQGPEFLTYFQNEAQLEKSRLLSDRFSAERPKGSFSTLEIQRTEQGDSAMYLCASSLGPGRETQYFGPGTRLLVL.

The chain recombines TRBV9 with TRBJ2-2, with a tentative D call TRBD2 (5 bases). Trimming cost V 4 bases and J 9 bases, with 16 bases left between them. The CDR3 spans 14 residues. The germline V gene encodes CDR1 SGDLS and CDR2 YYNGEE. In DNA form, the CDR3 reads TGTGCCAGCAGCCTCGAGGGAACTTTTCGGGAGCTGTTTTTT. Translated: CASSLEGTFRELFF.

The V and J genes are TRBV21-1 and TRBJ2-1; the tabulated D call, TRBD1, remains unverified against the DNA. TRBV21-1 is an annotated pseudogene. CDR3 length: 17 amino acids. The CDR3 DNA follows: TGTGCCAGCAGCCCCGGCCTGGGTCAGACAAGGTACAATGAGCAGTTCTTC. Protein product: CASSPGLGQTRYNEQFF.

The chain has TRBV7-9 and TRBJ2-2, with 9 bases lining up with TRBD1. The CDR3 length is 18 residues. V lost 5 bases, J lost 1 base, and 11 bases stayed unmatched. Germline CDR1 and CDR2: SEHNR and FQNEAQ (reference sequence). CDR3: CASSHANRDRVNTGELFF. CDR3 nucleotides: TGTGCCAGCAGCCACGCGAACCGGGACAGGGTGAACACCGGGGAGCTGTTTTTT.

The rearrangement joins TRBV13 to TRBJ2-7; 10 bases map to TRBD1. The J segment lost 6 bases and the V segment lost 5 bases, leaving 7 bases of the junction unmatched. Germline CDR1 PRHDT, CDR2 FYEKMQ (reference sequence). The CDR3 covers 14 residues. The CDR3 DNA follows: TGTGCCAGCAGCCACCGGGACAGGGGTACCGAGCAGTACTTC. This codes for CASSHRDRGTEQYF. The whole variable domain, remainder taken from reference TRBV13 and TRBJ2-7, is AAGVIQSPRHLIKEKRETATLKCYPIPRHDTVYWYQQGPGQDPQFLISFYEKMQSDKGSIPDRFSAQQFSDYHSELNMSSLELGDSALYFCASSHRDRGTEQYFGPGTRLTVT.

This CDR3 reads CASSWIGKSGANVLTF. The CDR3 coding sequence is TGTGCCAGCAGCTGGATCGGGAAGTCTGGGGCCAACGTCCTGACTTTC. This rearrangement joins TRBV5-4 to TRBJ2-6; the D gene is possibly TRBD2 (5 bases). V dropped 3 bases and J dropped 1 base, with 11 bases sitting between them. CDR3 length equals 16 residues. Germline CDR1 reads SGHNT; CDR2 reads YYREEE (reference sequence).

V and J are TRBV6-5 and TRBJ2-2; the match to TRBD1 covers 7 bases. CDR3 length equals 14 residues. V shed 8 bases, J shed 3 bases, and the junction held 6 bases outside the gene matches. The V gene's germline CDR1 is MNHEY and CDR2 SVGAGI. CDR3 DNA sequence: TGTGCCAGCTCCAGGCAGGGGGACACCGGGGAGCTGTTTTTT. Encoded protein: CASSRQGDTGELFF.

The chain recombines TRBV12-3 or TRBV12-4 with TRBJ2-1; 9 nucleotides agree with TRBD1. J lost 9 bases, V lost 7 bases, and 7 bases had no gene match. This CDR3 has 13 residues. This CDR3 is CASTFTQGAEQFF. Here the CDR3 DNA reads TGTGCCAGCACCTTTACACAGGGGGCTGAGCAGTTCTTC.

The chain joins TRBV9 to TRBJ2-7, with 7 positions matching TRBD1. This CDR3 is built from 14 residues. V shed 4 bases, J shed 2 bases, and the junction held 6 bases outside the gene matches. In germline, CDR1 is SGDLS, CDR2 YYNGEE. CDR3 residues: CASSPVQGAYEQYF. DNA for the CDR3: TGTGCCAGCAGCCCCGTGCAGGGGGCCTACGAGCAGTACTTC.

The rearrangement uses TRBV7-2 and TRBJ2-1, with D perhaps matching TRBD2 (6 bases). Germline V gene sequence: CDR1 SGHTA, CDR2 FQGNSA. The V gene lost 0 bases and the J gene lost 6 bases, with 12 bases spanning the gap. The CDR3 contains 15 residues. Written as DNA, the CDR3 is TGTGCCAGCAGCTTAGCTTGGGGGAGGTCCAATGAGCAGTTCTTC. This sequence encodes CASSLAWGRSNEQFF.

This chain uses TRBV27 with TRBJ1-1, with TRBD1 matching 7 bases. Trimming cost V 8 bases and J 6 bases; bases outside gene matches: 15. Germline CDR1 reads MNHEY; CDR2 reads SMNVEV (reference sequence). There are 15 residues in the CDR3. The CDR3 protein is CASVRLLTGVAEAFF. In DNA form, the CDR3 reads TGTGCCAGCGTTCGATTACTCACAGGGGTTGCTGAAGCTTTCTTT.

The rearrangement links TRBV7-9 to TRBJ2-1, with 7 bases lining up with TRBD1. Germline CDR1 SEHNR, CDR2 FQNEAQ (reference sequence). The CDR3 is 17 amino acids. Germline trimming cut 1 base from V and 4 bases from J; bases unmatched to any gene: 10. The CDR3 sequence is CASSLGSFGTVYNEQFF. The CDR3 DNA sequence: TGTGCCAGCAGCTTAGGGTCCTTCGGGACAGTGTACAATGAGCAGTTCTTC.

This chain links TRBV11-1 with TRBJ2-7; D is perhaps TRBD1 (5 bases). Looked up from germline, CDR1 is SGHAT and CDR2 is FQDESV (reference sequence). The CDR3 has 13 residues. Trimming pared 5 bases from V and 0 bases from J, leaving 8 bases between. Written as DNA, the CDR3 is TGTGCCAGCAGCCTTGGGGCCTCCTACGAGCAGTACTTC. Encoded protein: CASSLGASYEQYF.

V gene TRBV5-8 combines with J gene TRBJ2-1, with 7 bases that match TRBD2. CDR1 and CDR2 from the germline V gene are SGHTS and YDEGEE. V trimming: 0 bases; J trimming: 9 bases; junction bases outside the gene matches: 9. The CDR3 has 15 residues. The DNA of the CDR3 is TGTGCCAGCAGCTTGGTTCCTAGCGGCCTCGGTGAGCAGTTCTTC. It yields the protein CASSLVPSGLGEQFF. The complete variable domain, with remaining parts taken from reference TRBV5-8 and TRBJ2-1, reads EAGVTQSPTHLIKTRGQQATLRCSPISGHTSVYWYQQALGLGLQFLLWYDEGEERNRGNFPPRFSGRQFPNYSSELNVNALELEDSALYLCASSLVPSGLGEQFFGPGTRLTVL.

The chain combines TRBV20-1 with TRBJ2-5, with TRBD2 as a possible D gene (6 bases). The CDR3 sequence is 15 residues long. From germline, CDR1 is DFQATT and CDR2 SNEGSKA (reference sequence). Trimming left V 3 bases short and J 5 bases short, with 19 bases between. The DNA of the CDR3 is TGCAGTGCTAGTGTTACGCGGGGCGAGGGGGAGACCCAGTACTTC. Translated, it gives CSASVTRGEGETQYF.

This chain connects TRBV7-8 to TRBJ1-1; the match to TRBD1 covers 8 bases. The CDR3 consists of 15 residues. The junction had 5 bases not matched to a gene; V was cut back by 4 bases and J by 1 base. Germline loops: CDR1 SGHVS, CDR2 FQNEAQ. The CDR3 region is CASSSPDRGNTEAFF. The CDR3 nucleotides are TGTGCCAGCAGCTCTCCAGACAGGGGGAACACTGAAGCTTTCTTT.

In its sample, this clone was seen a few times. The chain recombines TRBV6-2 or TRBV6-3 with TRBJ1-1, with 7 nucleotides matching TRBD1. CDR3 length: 14 amino acids. CDR1 and CDR2 (germline): MNHEY, SVGEGT. Trimming cost V 1 base and J 6 bases; bases outside gene matches: 5. CDR3 bases: TGTGCCAGCAGTTACTACAGGGGATCAGCTGAAGCTTTCTTT. It translates to CASSYYRGSAEAFF.

The sample holds a few counts of this clone. V and J are TRBV4-2 and TRBJ2-7, with a tentative D call TRBD1 (6 bases). CDR1 LGHNA and CDR2 YNFKEQ come from the germline V gene. CDR3 length: 14 amino acids. V dropped 0 bases and J dropped 3 bases, with 9 bases sitting between them. The DNA for the CDR3 is TGTGCCAGCAGCCAAGATCAACAGGGCTACGAGCAGTACTTC. Translation gives CASSQDQQGYEQYF.

This clone was seen more than once but under ten times. The chain couples TRBV3-1 (or the pseudogene TRBV3-2) to TRBJ2-7, with D possibly being TRBD1 (5 bases). The CDR3 is 11 residues long. Between the trimmed V and J ends, which lost 3 bases and 12 bases, there was a span of 12 bases. Germline loops: CDR1 LGHDT, CDR2 YNNKEL (reference sequence). The CDR3 protein is CASSQEQVRYF. DNA for the CDR3: TGTGCCAGCAGCCAGGAACAGGTGCGGTACTTC.

This clone has a handful of counts. V usage is TRBV30 and J usage is TRBJ1-5; the match to TRBD1 covers 11 bases. Unmatched junction bases numbered 6, after V lost 2 bases and J lost 0 bases. The CDR3 sequence is 17 residues long. CDR1 is GTSNPN, CDR2 SVGIG, per germline (reference sequence). CDR3 sequence: CAWSRDRGTYSNQPQHF. The CDR3 DNA sequence: TGTGCCTGGAGTCGGGACAGGGGGACCTATAGCAATCAGCCCCAGCATTTT.

The V and J genes are TRBV3-1 (or the pseudogene TRBV3-2) and TRBJ2-1, with D perhaps TRBD2 (7 bases). Trimming took off 8 bases at V and 6 bases at J, with 20 bases between the two ends. The CDR3 is 15 amino acids. From germline, CDR1 is LGHDT and CDR2 YNNKEL (reference sequence). CDR3 loop: CASAGLAGAFNEQFF. In nucleotides, the CDR3 is TGTGCCAGCGCCGGGCTGGCGGGGGCGTTCAATGAGCAGTTCTTC.

The chain uses TRBV6-5 and TRBJ1-2; D is perhaps TRBD1 (6 bases). Germline assignment: CDR1 MNHEY and CDR2 SVGAGI. The CDR3 has 13 amino acids. Trimming pared 3 bases from V and 4 bases from J, leaving 9 bases between. CDR3 sequence reads: CASSYTGTYGYTF. The CDR3 DNA follows: TGTGCCAGCAGTTATACAGGGACCTATGGCTACACCTTC.

The count of this clone is one. The V call is TRBV4-2, the J call TRBJ2-3; TRBD2 might be the D (6 bases). Germline V CDR1 and CDR2: LGHNA, YNFKEQ. Deletions cut 4 bases from V and 2 bases from J, with 19 bases between. CDR3 length: 17 residues. The CDR3 region has the DNA TGTGCCAGCAGCCCCCGAAGAGGGGCGGGGCCCACAGATACGCAGTATTTT. Residues: CASSPRRGAGPTDTQYF.

This chain links TRBV13 with TRBJ2-1; D might be TRBD2 (6 bases). The germline V and J ends were trimmed by 7 bases and 0 bases, with 16 bases remaining between them. CDR3 length equals 16 residues. CDR1 and CDR2 (germline): PRHDT, FYEKMQ (reference sequence). Written as DNA, the CDR3 is TGTGCCAGCACCTTTGGGGGGTTGAGCTCCTACAATGAGCAGTTCTTC. It specifies CASTFGGLSSYNEQFF.

The V call is TRBV7-6, the J call TRBJ1-1; 7 bases match TRBD1. CDR1 and CDR2 (germline): SGHVS, FNYEAQ. The CDR3 has 15 amino acids. V shed 5 bases, J shed 0 bases, and the junction held 6 bases outside the gene matches. CDR3 protein: CASSRPQGVNTEAFF. CDR3 in DNA: TGTGCCAGCAGCCGTCCGCAGGGGGTGAACACTGAAGCTTTCTTT.